The sequence of this T cell receptor beta chain was determined in a study of blood T cell repertoires in COVID-19. Across the whole study: Italy, Spain and the United States were the sources of the convalescent and acute COVID-19 samples. PBMCs, B-cell-depleted T cells, or T cells were the source of the cDNA or gDNA that made up the material.

Authors' methods: Reference gene primer amplification yielded estimated nucleated cell counts. Clones were read by immunoSEQ multiplex PCR, and TCRdb kept only the in-frame ones, dropping some. D and trimming come from the DNA, and the V and J calls and clone size come from that table. The sample records about 120,000 clones, 78% being singletons. The CDR3 is 14 residues long. Germline V CDR1 and CDR2: SGHNT, YENEEA. Trimming left V 6 bases short and J 0 bases short, with 9 bases between. The sample consisted of peripheral blood. The rearrangement joins TRBV11-3 to TRBJ1-3; D unclear. This TCR was sampled from a man aged 65-85 years with acute or convalescent COVID-19. CDR3 residues: CASRQSSSGNTIYF. The CDR3 DNA reads TGTGCCAGCAGACAGTCGAGCTCTGGAAACACCATATATTTT.